This entry features one T cell receptor (beta chain) sequence. Those enrolled in Seattle joined during active infection and were followed longitudinally afterward. This sample was taken from a study of blood T cell repertoires in COVID-19. Study at large: Samples came from the United States, Italy and Spain, spanning acute and convalescent COVID-19.

Assay used: immunoSEQ multiplex PCR; TCRdb lists only in-frame clones, some missing. The sample includes 150,000 or so clones, 70% to 90% seen only once; the top ten take 8%. The V gene end was trimmed by 3 bases and the J gene end by 6 bases; junction bases not matched to a gene: 8. CDR3 length: 16 amino acids. From germline, CDR1 is KGHSH and CDR2 LQKENI. The sample taken for sequencing was peripheral blood. The genes are TRBV18 and TRBJ2-2, with 9 bases aligning to TRBD1. This sequence originates from a woman aged 60-70 years with COVID-19, enrolled during active disease. The chain's CDR3 is CASSPGTGSSAGELFF. The CDR3, as DNA: TGTGCCAGCTCACCCGGGACAGGGTCGTCGGCCGGGGAGCTGTTTTTT.